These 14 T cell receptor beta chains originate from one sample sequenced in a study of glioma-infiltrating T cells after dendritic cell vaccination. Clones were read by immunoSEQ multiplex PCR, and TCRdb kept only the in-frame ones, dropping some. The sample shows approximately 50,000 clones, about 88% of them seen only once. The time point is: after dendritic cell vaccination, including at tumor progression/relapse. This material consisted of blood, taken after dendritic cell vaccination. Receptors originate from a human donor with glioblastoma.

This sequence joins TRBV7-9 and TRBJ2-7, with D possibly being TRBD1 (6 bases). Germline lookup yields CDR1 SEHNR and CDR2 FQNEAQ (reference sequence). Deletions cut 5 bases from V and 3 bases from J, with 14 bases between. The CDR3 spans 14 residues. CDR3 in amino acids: CASSPDSLHYEQYF. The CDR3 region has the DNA TGTGCCAGCAGCCCGGACAGTCTGCACTACGAGCAGTACTTC. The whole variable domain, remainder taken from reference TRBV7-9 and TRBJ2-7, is DTGVSQNPRHKITKRGQNVTFRCDPISEHNRLYWYRQTLGQGPEFLTYFQNEAQLEKSRLLSDRFSAERPKGSFSTLEIQRTEQGDSAMYLCASSPDSLHYEQYFGPGTRLTVT.

The CDR3: CASSHYQGRDQPQHF. CDR3 in DNA: TGTGCCAGCAGTCATTACCAGGGGAGAGACCAGCCCCAGCATTTT. The chain couples TRBV6-6 to TRBJ1-5, with D perhaps TRBD1 (6 bases). The germline V gene has CDR1 MNHNY and CDR2 SVGAGI (reference sequence). This CDR3 region has 15 residues. V dropped 5 bases and J dropped 7 bases, with 18 bases sitting between them.

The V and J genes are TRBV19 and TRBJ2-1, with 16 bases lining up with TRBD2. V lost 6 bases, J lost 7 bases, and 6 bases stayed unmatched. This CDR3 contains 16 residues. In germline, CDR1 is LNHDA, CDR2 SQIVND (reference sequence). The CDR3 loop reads CASSMGLAGGPNEQFF. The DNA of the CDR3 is TGTGCCAGTAGCATGGGACTAGCGGGAGGGCCAAATGAGCAGTTCTTC.

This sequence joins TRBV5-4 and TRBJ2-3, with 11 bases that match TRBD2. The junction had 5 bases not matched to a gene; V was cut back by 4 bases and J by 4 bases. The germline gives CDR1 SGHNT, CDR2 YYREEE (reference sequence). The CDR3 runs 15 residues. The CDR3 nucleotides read TGTGCCAGCAGCGTCACTAGCGGGAGCGCAGATACGCAGTATTTT. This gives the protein CASSVTSGSADTQYF.

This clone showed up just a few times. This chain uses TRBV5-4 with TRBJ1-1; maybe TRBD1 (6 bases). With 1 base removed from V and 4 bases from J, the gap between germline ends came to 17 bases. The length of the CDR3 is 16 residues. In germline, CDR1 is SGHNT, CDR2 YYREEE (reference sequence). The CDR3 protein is CASSLPGGAKGTEAFF. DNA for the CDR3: TGTGCCAGCAGCTTGCCCGGGGGGGCGAAGGGCACTGAAGCTTTCTTT.

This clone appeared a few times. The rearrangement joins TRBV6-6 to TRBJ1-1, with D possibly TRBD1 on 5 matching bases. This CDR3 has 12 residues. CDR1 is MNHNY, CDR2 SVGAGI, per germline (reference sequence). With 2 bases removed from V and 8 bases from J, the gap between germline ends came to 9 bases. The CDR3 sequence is CASSYGGAEAFF. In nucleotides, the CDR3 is TGTGCCAGCAGTTACGGAGGGGCGGAAGCTTTCTTT.

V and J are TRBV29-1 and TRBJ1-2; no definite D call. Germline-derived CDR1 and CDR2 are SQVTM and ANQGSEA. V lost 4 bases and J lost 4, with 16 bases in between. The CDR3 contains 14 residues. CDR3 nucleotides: TGCAGCGTTGTGAACATAAACCTTGGCTATGGCTACACCTTC. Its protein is CSVVNINLGYGYTF.

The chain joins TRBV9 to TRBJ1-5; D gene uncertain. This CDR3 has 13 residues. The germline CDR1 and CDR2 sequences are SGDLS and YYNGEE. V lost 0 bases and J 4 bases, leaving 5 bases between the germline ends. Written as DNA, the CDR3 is TGTGCCAGCAGCGTAGAACAGAATCAGCCCCAGCATTTT. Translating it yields CASSVEQNQPQHF.

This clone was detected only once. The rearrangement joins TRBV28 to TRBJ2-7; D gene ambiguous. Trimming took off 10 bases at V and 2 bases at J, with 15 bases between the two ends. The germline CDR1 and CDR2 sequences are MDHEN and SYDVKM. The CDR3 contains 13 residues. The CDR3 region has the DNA TGTGCCACCTTGGCCCCGCTGCCCTACGAGCAGTACTTC. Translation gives CATLAPLPYEQYF.

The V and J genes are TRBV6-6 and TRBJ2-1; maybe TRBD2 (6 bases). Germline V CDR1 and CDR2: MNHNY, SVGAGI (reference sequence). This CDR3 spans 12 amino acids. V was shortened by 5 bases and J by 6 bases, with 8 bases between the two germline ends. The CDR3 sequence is CASSGGANEQFF. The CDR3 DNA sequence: TGTGCCAGCAGTGGAGGGGCCAATGAGCAGTTCTTC.

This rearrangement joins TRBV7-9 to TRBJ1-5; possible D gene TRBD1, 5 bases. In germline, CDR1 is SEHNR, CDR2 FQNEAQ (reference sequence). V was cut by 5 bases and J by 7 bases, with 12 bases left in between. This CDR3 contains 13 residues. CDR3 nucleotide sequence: TGTGCCAGCAGCCCGGGGGGAGTACAGCCCCAGCATTTT. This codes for CASSPGGVQPQHF. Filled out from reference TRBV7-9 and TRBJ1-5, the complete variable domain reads DTGVSQNPRHKITKRGQNVTFRCDPISEHNRLYWYRQTLGQGPEFLTYFQNEAQLEKSRLLSDRFSAERPKGSFSTLEIQRTEQGDSAMYLCASSPGGVQPQHFGDGTRLSIL.

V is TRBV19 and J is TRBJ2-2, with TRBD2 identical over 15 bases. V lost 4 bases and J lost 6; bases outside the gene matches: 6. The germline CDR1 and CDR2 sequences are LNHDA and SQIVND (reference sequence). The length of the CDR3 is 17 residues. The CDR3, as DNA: TGTGCCAGTAGTAGGACTAGCGGGAGGGCCTCGGCCGGGGAGCTGTTTTTT. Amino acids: CASSRTSGRASAGELFF.

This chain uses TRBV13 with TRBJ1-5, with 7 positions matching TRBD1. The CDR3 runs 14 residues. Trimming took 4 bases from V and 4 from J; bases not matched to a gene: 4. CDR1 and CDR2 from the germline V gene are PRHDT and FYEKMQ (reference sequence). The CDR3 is CASSSDRANQPQHF. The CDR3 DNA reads TGTGCCAGCAGCTCTGACAGGGCAAATCAGCCCCAGCATTTT.

The CDR3 bases are TGTGCCAGCAGTTCGGGACAGAGACAGCCCCAGCATTTT. Amino acids: CASSSGQRQPQHF. The chain has TRBV7-2 and TRBJ1-5, with 7 bases lining up with TRBD1. The CDR3 consists of 13 residues. The germline V gene has CDR1 SGHTA and CDR2 FQGNSA. J was trimmed by 7 bases and V by 6 bases; bases with no gene match: 6. The whole variable domain, filled in from reference TRBV7-2 and TRBJ1-5, reads GAGVSQSPSNKVTEKGKDVELRCDPISGHTALYWYRQSLGQGLEFLIYFQGNSAPDKSGLPSDRFSAERTGGSVSTLTIQRTQQEDSAVYLCASSSGQRQPQHFGDGTRLSIL.